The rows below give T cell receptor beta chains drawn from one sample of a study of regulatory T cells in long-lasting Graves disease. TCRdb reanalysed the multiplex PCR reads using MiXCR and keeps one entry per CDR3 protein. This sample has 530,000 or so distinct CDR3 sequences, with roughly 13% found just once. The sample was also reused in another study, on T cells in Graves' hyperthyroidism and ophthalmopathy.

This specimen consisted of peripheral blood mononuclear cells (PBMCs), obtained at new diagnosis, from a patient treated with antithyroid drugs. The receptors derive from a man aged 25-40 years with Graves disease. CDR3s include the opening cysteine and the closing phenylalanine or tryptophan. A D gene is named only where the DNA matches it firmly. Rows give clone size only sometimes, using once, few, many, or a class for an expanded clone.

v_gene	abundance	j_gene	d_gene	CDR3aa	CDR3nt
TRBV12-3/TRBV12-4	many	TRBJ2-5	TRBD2	CASSDRLAGWESGAQYF	TGTGCCAGCAGTGATCGACTAGCGGGTTGGGAGTCCGGGGCCCAGTACTTC
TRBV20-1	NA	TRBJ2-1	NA	CSARPGPGDEQFF	TGCAGTGCTCGCCCGGGGCCAGGGGATGAGCAGTTCTTC
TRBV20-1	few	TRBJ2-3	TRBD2	CSAALGLDRGDTQYF	TGCAGTGCCGCTCTGGGACTAGACAGAGGAGATACGCAGTATTTT
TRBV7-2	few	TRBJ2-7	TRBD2	CASTSDSGYSSYEQYF	TGTGCCAGCACCTCTGATAGCGGGTATAGCTCCTACGAGCAGTACTTC
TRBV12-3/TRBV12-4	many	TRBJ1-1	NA	CASSFSRADTEAFF	TGTGCCAGCAGTTTCTCCAGGGCGGACACTGAAGCTTTCTTT
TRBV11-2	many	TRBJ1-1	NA	CASSLGGVTEAFF	TGTGCCAGCAGCCTTGGAGGGGTTACTGAAGCTTTCTTT
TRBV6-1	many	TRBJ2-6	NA	CASRSDGANVLTF	TGTGCCAGCAGGTCCGATGGGGCCAACGTCCTGACTTTC
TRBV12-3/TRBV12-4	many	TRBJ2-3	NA	CASSPSANADTQYF	TGTGCCAGCAGTCCCTCCGCAAATGCGGATACGCAGTATTTT
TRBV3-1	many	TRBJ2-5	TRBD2	CASSQDQVGGLAGQETQYF	TGTGCCAGCAGCCAAGATCAGGTTGGAGGACTAGCGGGACAAGAGACCCAGTACTTC
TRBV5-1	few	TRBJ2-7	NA	CASSLESVGSSRHEQYF	TGCGCCAGCAGCTTGGAGAGCGTCGGAAGCAGTAGACACGAGCAGTACTTC
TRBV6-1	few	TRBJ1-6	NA	CASSEKDNSPLHF	TGTGCCAGCAGTGAAAAGGATAATTCACCCCTCCACTTT
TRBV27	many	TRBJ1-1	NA	CASSFNGVGTEAFF	TGTGCCAGCAGTTTTAACGGGGTGGGCACTGAAGCTTTCTTT
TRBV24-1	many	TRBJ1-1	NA	CATSDRWSAEAFF	TGTGCCACCAGTGATAGGTGGAGTGCTGAAGCTTTCTTT
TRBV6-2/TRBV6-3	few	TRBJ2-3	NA	CASRLEGGDTQYF	TGTGCCAGCAGGCTCGAGGGGGGGGATACGCAGTATTTT
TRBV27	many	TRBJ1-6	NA	CASSFAGWDSPLHF	TGTGCCAGCAGTTTCGCAGGGTGGGATTCACCCCTCCACTTT
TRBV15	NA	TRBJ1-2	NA	CATSRDLIYGSYGYTF	TGTGCCACCAGCAGAGATCTCATCTACGGTAGTTATGGCTACACCTTC
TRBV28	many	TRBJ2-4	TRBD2	CASSLGGGNIQYF	TGTGCCAGCAGTTTAGGGGGGGGGAACATTCAGTACTTC
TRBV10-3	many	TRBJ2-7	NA	CAISQRSAGEQYF	TGTGCCATCAGCCAGAGGTCGGCGGGCGAGCAGTACTTC
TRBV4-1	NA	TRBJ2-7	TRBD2	CASSQVGSGSSYEQYF	TGCGCCAGCAGCCAAGTAGGCAGCGGGAGTTCCTACGAGCAGTACTTC
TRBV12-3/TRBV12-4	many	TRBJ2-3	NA	CASSLATTTDTQYF	TGTGCCAGCAGTTTAGCGACCACCACAGATACGCAGTATTTT
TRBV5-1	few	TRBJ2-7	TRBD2	CASGPTLAGGEQYF	TGCGCCAGCGGGCCTACGTTGGCGGGGGGAGAGCAGTACTTC
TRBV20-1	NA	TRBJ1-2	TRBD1	CSASGQGGGYTF	TGCAGTGCTAGTGGACAGGGTGGAGGCTACACCTTC
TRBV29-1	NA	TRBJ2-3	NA	CSVVPPRVSDTQYF	TGCAGCGTTGTGCCCCCCCGGGTTTCAGATACGCAGTATTTT
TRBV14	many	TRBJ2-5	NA	CASSQASSETQYF	TGTGCCAGCAGCCAAGCTAGCAGCGAGACCCAGTACTTC
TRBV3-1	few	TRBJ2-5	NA	CASSPTVGGETQYF	TGTGCCAGCAGCCCCACCGTCGGGGGAGAGACCCAGTACTTC
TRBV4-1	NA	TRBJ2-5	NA	CASSQGPGETQYF	TGCGCCAGCAGCCAAGGGCCCGGGGAGACCCAGTACTTC
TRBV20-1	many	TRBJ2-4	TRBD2	CSARGNSGSDIQYF	TGCAGTGCTAGAGGGAATAGCGGGAGCGACATTCAGTACTTC
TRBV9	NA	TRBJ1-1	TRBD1	CASSSREGTGNAEAFF	TGTGCCAGCAGCTCCCGGGAAGGGACAGGGAACGCTGAAGCTTTCTTT
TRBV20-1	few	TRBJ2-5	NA	CSAGTYLGGAETQYF	TGCAGTGCCGGGACGTATTTGGGCGGAGCAGAGACCCAGTACTTC
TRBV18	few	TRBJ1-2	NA	CASSPTRGGYYGYTF	TGTGCCAGCTCACCTACCAGGGGCGGATACTATGGCTACACCTTC
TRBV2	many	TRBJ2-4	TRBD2	CASSVGGSNIQYF	TGTGCCAGCAGTGTGGGCGGGAGTAACATTCAGTACTTC
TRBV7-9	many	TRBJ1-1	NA	CASEIMDTEAFF	TGTGCCAGCGAAATTATGGACACTGAAGCTTTCTTT
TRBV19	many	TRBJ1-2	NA	CASIPRTDHSTNYGYTF	TGTGCCAGTATCCCGAGGACGGACCATTCTACCAACTATGGCTACACCTTC
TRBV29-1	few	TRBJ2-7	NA	CSAGGGSGYEQYF	TGCAGCGCCGGAGGGGGGTCCGGATACGAGCAGTACTTC
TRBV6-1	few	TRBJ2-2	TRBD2	CASIQSGSWNTGELFF	TGTGCCAGCATCCAGAGCGGGAGTTGGAACACCGGGGAGCTGTTTTTT
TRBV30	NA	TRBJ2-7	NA	CAWSASGGSYEQYF	TGTGCCTGGAGTGCATCTGGCGGCTCCTACGAGCAGTACTTC
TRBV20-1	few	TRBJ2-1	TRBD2	CSARRTSSYEQFF	TGCAGTGCTCGCAGGACTAGCAGCTATGAGCAGTTCTTC
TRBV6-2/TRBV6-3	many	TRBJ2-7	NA	CASSEVDYSYEQYF	TGTGCCAGCAGTGAAGTCGACTACTCCTACGAGCAGTACTTC
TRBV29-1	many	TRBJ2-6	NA	CSVGKASSGANVLTF	TGCAGCGTTGGTAAGGCCAGCTCTGGGGCCAACGTCCTGACTTTC
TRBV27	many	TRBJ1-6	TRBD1	CASSFDRDFSPLHF	TGTGCCAGCAGTTTTGACAGGGATTTTTCACCCCTCCACTTT
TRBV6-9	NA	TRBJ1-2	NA	CASSYPTDGYTF	TGTGCCAGCAGTTACCCCACAGATGGCTACACCTTC
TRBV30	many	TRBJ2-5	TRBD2	CAWSDPSGTWETQYF	TGTGCCTGGAGTGACCCGAGCGGGACTTGGGAGACCCAGTACTTC
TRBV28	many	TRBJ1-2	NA	CASSSAGTPPEGYTF	TGTGCCAGCAGTTCAGCCGGGACACCCCCGGAAGGCTACACCTTC
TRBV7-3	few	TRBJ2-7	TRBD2	CASSLSIGRGYEQYF	TGTGCCAGCAGCTTAAGTATCGGGAGGGGCTACGAGCAGTACTTC
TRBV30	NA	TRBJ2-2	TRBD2	CAWSRADWTSGRKPAGELFF	TGTGCCTGGAGCCGGGCGGATTGGACTAGCGGGAGGAAACCAGCCGGGGAGCTGTTTTTT
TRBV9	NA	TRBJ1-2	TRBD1	CASSVGEGQGSGGYTF	TGTGCCAGCAGCGTAGGAGAGGGACAGGGAAGCGGTGGCTACACCTTC
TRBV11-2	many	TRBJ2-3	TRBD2	CASSLRFSGTSTDTQYF	TGTGCCAGCAGCCTCCGGTTTAGCGGGACCAGCACAGATACGCAGTATTTT
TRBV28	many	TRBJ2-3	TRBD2	CASSFQTSGREATDTQYF	TGTGCCAGCAGTTTTCAGACTAGCGGGCGGGAGGCCACAGATACGCAGTATTTT
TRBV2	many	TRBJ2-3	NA	CASSASLGIGTDTQYF	TGTGCCAGCAGTGCCTCACTCGGGATCGGGACAGATACGCAGTATTTT
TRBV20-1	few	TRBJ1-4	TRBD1	CSAPDRVGNEKLFF	TGCAGTGCTCCAGACAGGGTCGGTAATGAAAAACTGTTTTTT
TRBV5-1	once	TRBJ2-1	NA	CASSVGTLGHQFF	TGCGCCAGCAGCGTTGGAACCTTGGGACACCAGTTCTTC
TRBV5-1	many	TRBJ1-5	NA	CASSLTGGSNQPQHF	TGTGCCAGCAGCCTGACAGGAGGTAGCAATCAGCCCCAGCATTTT